The 16 T cell receptor beta chains below were found in one sample sequenced in a study of blood T cell repertoires in COVID-19. Assay used: immunoSEQ multiplex PCR; TCRdb lists only in-frame clones, some missing. The profile shows about 210,000 clones, about 88% of them singletons. Sequencing used peripheral blood. Every receptor here comes from a man aged 65-85 years with acute or convalescent COVID-19.

The chain links TRBV19 to TRBJ1-1, with D perhaps TRBD1 (5 bases). CDR3 length equals 13 residues. Germline CDR1 is LNHDA and CDR2 is SQIVND (reference sequence). V was trimmed by 5 bases and J by 3 bases, leaving 10 bases between them. CDR3 amino acids: CASSPRGYTEAFF. The CDR3 DNA is TGTGCCAGTAGTCCTAGGGGCTACACTGAAGCTTTCTTT. The full variable domain, its missing parts supplied by reference TRBV19 and TRBJ1-1, is DGGITQSPKYLFRKEGQNVTLSCEQNLNHDAMYWYRQDPGQGLRLIYYSQIVNDFQKGDIAEGYSVSREKKESFPLTVTSAQKNPTAFYLCASSPRGYTEAFFGQGTRLTVV.

V gene TRBV7-9 combines with J gene TRBJ2-2; D uncertain. Germline CDR1 reads SEHNR; CDR2 reads FQNEAQ (reference sequence). Trimming shortened V by 4 bases and J by 7 bases, and 10 bases separated the two germline ends. This CDR3 contains 13 residues. As DNA, the CDR3 is TGTGCCAGCAGCTCACCCCTAAACGGGGAGCTGTTTTTT. Protein: CASSSPLNGELFF. Variable domain in full (rest from reference TRBV7-9 and TRBJ2-2): DTGVSQNPRHKITKRGQNVTFRCDPISEHNRLYWYRQTLGQGPEFLTYFQNEAQLEKSRLLSDRFSAERPKGSFSTLEIQRTEQGDSAMYLCASSSPLNGELFFGEGSRLTVL.

V and J are TRBV19 and TRBJ2-3; 7 positions match TRBD2. The CDR3 loop spans 14 amino acids. V dropped 5 bases and J dropped 2; count of bases not matched to a gene: 4. The germline gives CDR1 LNHDA, CDR2 SQIVND (reference sequence). The CDR3 loop reads CASSPTSDTDTQYF. The DNA of the CDR3 is TGTGCCAGTAGTCCTACTAGCGACACAGATACGCAGTATTTT.

This clone is a singleton in its sample. This sequence joins TRBV6-5 and TRBJ1-1; a weak D match, TRBD1 (5 bases). The CDR3 runs 14 residues. V was shortened by 4 bases and J by 1 base, with 10 bases between the two germline ends. Germline V lookup: CDR1 MNHEY, CDR2 SVGAGI. The CDR3 DNA follows: TGTGCCAGCAGTTCGACAGCAACGAACACTGAAGCTTTCTTT. Translation gives CASSSTATNTEAFF.

The rearrangement joins TRBV28 to TRBJ2-7, with a weak D call TRBD2 (6 bases). Trimming removed 4 bases at V and 7 bases at J, with 23 bases between. CDR3 length: 16 residues. Germline assignment: CDR1 MDHEN and CDR2 SYDVKM. The CDR3 DNA reads as TGTGCCAGCAGTTCGCCAGGGTTGGGGCGGGGTGGTGAGCAGTACTTC. As protein: CASSSPGLGRGGEQYF.

The chain employs TRBV5-1 and TRBJ2-1; 8 bases line up with TRBD2. The CDR3 totals 15 residues. Germline values: CDR1 SGHRS, CDR2 YFSETQ. The junction had 5 bases not matched to a gene; V was cut back by 0 bases and J by 6 bases. The CDR3 coding sequence is TGCGCCAGCAGCTTGGTCCCGGGACTAGGCAATGAGCAGTTCTTC. This encodes CASSLVPGLGNEQFF.

This clone was found a few times. The chain is built from TRBV5-1 and TRBJ1-1; D perhaps matches TRBD1 (6 bases). Germline V CDR1 and CDR2: SGHRS, YFSETQ. V was trimmed by 3 bases and J by 2 bases, leaving 17 bases between them. The length of the CDR3 is 16 residues. The CDR3 DNA reads as TGCGCCAGCAGCTCCCGGGACAACTATGAAAACACTGAAGCTTTCTTT. It is translated as CASSSRDNYENTEAFF.

The chain uses TRBV19 and TRBJ1-4; no definite D call. CDR3 length: 13 amino acids. V gave up 7 bases and J gave up 7 bases, with 13 bases separating them. The germline CDR1 and CDR2 sequences are LNHDA and SQIVND (reference sequence). CDR3 sequence reads: CASTSAGGEKLFF. The DNA for the CDR3 is TGTGCCAGTACCTCCGCCGGAGGTGAAAAACTGTTTTTT.

The rearrangement links TRBV5-1 to TRBJ1-1, with TRBD1 matching over 7 bases. The CDR3 totals 15 residues. Germline trimming cut 5 bases from V and 0 bases from J; bases unmatched to any gene: 7. Germline values: CDR1 SGHRS, CDR2 YFSETQ. This CDR3 is CASSLSGGLNTEAFF. The DNA for the CDR3 is TGCGCCAGCAGTCTCTCAGGGGGTTTGAACACTGAAGCTTTCTTT. Filled out from reference TRBV5-1 and TRBJ1-1, the complete variable domain reads KAGVTQTPRYLIKTRGQQVTLSCSPISGHRSVSWYQQTPGQGLQFLFEYFSETQRNKGNFPGRFSGRQFSNSRSEMNVSTLELGDSALYLCASSLSGGLNTEAFFGQGTRLTVV.

The rearrangement joins TRBV5-4 to TRBJ2-1, with a weak D call TRBD1 (6 bases). V was cut by 9 bases and J by 2 bases, with 24 bases left in between. The CDR3 extends over 17 amino acids. Germline CDR1 reads SGHNT; CDR2 reads YYREEE (reference sequence). The CDR3 DNA reads TGTGCCATATCTAACGTCGCAGGGGTGTTCGCCTACAATGAGCAGTTCTTC. It translates to CAISNVAGVFAYNEQFF.

This clone was observed once. V gene TRBV28 combines with J gene TRBJ1-5; 7 bases fit TRBD1. CDR3 size: 16 residues. Germline-derived CDR1 and CDR2 are MDHEN and SYDVKM. The V segment lost 4 bases and the J segment 3 bases; nucleotides outside the gene matches: 9. The CDR3 coding sequence is TGTGCCAGCAGTTCCGGACAGGTGATGATCAATCAGCCCCAGCATTTT. Protein sequence: CASSSGQVMINQPQHF.

This chain joins TRBV6-1 and TRBJ1-1; maybe TRBD1 (5 bases). Trimming removed 3 bases at V and 1 base at J, with 6 bases between. CDR3 length equals 13 residues. From germline, CDR1 is MNHNS and CDR2 SASEGT. The CDR3 reads CASSEDKNTEAFF. The CDR3 DNA is TGTGCCAGCAGTGAGGACAAGAACACTGAAGCTTTCTTT.

The rearrangement joins TRBV28 to TRBJ2-7, with TRBD2 as a possible D gene (5 bases). There are 14 residues in the CDR3. Germline values: CDR1 MDHEN, CDR2 SYDVKM. Trimming shortened V by 1 base and J by 0 bases, and 7 bases separated the two germline ends. The chain's CDR3 is CASSLFRGSYEQYF. The CDR3 DNA reads as TGTGCCAGCAGTTTATTTCGGGGCTCCTACGAGCAGTACTTC. The variable domain in full, with the rest retrieved from reference TRBV28 and TRBJ2-7, is DVKVTQSSRYLVKRTGEKVFLECVQDMDHENMFWYRQDPGLGLRLIYFSYDVKMKEKGDIPEGYSVSREKKERFSLILESASTNQTSMYLCASSLFRGSYEQYFGPGTRLTVT.

This chain uses TRBV7-2 with TRBJ1-5; 11 positions match TRBD1. Germline CDR1 is SGHTA and CDR2 is FQGNSA. V trimming: 5 bases; J trimming: 4 bases; junction bases outside the gene matches: 1. CDR3 length equals 14 residues. CDR3 sequence: CASSRDRGNQPQHF. DNA for the CDR3: TGTGCCAGCAGCAGGGACAGGGGGAATCAGCCCCAGCATTTT.

The gene calls are TRBV5-1 and TRBJ2-7; D might be TRBD1 (5 bases). Germline-derived CDR1 and CDR2 are SGHRS and YFSETQ. Trimming left V 1 base short and J 4 bases short, with 12 bases between. The CDR3 totals 14 residues. The CDR3 loop is CASSLSGAEYEQYF. The CDR3 DNA reads TGCGCCAGCAGCTTGTCTGGGGCGGAGTACGAGCAGTACTTC.

CDR3 bases: TGTGCCAGCAGCTCCTTGGACAGGAACTATGGCTACACCTTC. Translated: CASSSLDRNYGYTF. This chain joins TRBV5-6 and TRBJ1-2; 7 nucleotides align to TRBD1. Germline V gene sequence: CDR1 SGHDT, CDR2 YYEEEE. Trimming at V came to 3 bases and at J to 2 bases, leaving 4 bases not matched to a gene. The CDR3 runs 14 residues.